The clone carrying this T cell receptor (beta chain) came up once. Its antigen remains unknown. The record originates from a study of cytomegalovirus exposure and HLA in healthy donors. Study-level results: Prior analysis indicated that the majority of TCR beta V segments exhibited productivity approximately 87% or approximately 30% of the time.

Germline CDR1 is SGHTA and CDR2 is FQGNSA. The V end was cut by 2 bases, the J end by 1 base, with 8 bases between. The length of the CDR3 is 14 residues. Amplification used 60 Vbeta primers and 13 Jbeta primers. Produced via immunoSEQ multiplex PCR; TCRdb's table is partial and in-frame only. This sample has 100,000 to 150,000 clones, with 65% to 80% found just once. V gene TRBV7-2 combines with J gene TRBJ1-2; D is undetermined. Material: PBMCs. The TCR comes from a young man in good health and CMV-seronegative. This chain's CDR3 is CASSLSTLNYGYTF. CDR3 DNA: TGTGCCAGCAGCTTATCTACCCTTAACTATGGCTACACCTTC.